This T cell receptor (beta chain) was captured in a study of blood T cell repertoires in COVID-19. In the study overall: Acute and convalescent COVID-19 specimens originated in the United States, Italy and Spain. Sources were T cells, B-cell-depleted T cells, or PBMCs; the material itself was cDNA or gDNA.

Under the authors' procedure: Amplification of reference gene primers provided the estimated nucleated cell counts. Only in-frame clones appear in the TCRdb table, and some are missing; sequencing was by immunoSEQ multiplex PCR. V and J calls plus clone size are reproduced from that table; the DNA served to infer D and trimming. The sample records about 170,000 clones, over 70% being singletons. The CDR3 runs 15 residues. CDR1 and CDR2 (germline): LGHNA, YNFKEQ. V was trimmed by 0 bases and J by 5 bases, leaving 13 bases between them. This clone appeared a few times. The receptor's source is a woman aged 45-65 years in a cohort exposed to, infected with or recovered from COVID-19 (not recorded which). The sequenced sample was PBMCs or T cells enriched from blood (not recorded which). The genes are TRBV4-2 and TRBJ2-5; maybe TRBD2 (5 bases). The CDR3 nucleotides are TGTGCCAGCAGCCAAGAGGTGGACTCGGGGGAGACCCAGTACTTC. As protein: CASSQEVDSGETQYF.